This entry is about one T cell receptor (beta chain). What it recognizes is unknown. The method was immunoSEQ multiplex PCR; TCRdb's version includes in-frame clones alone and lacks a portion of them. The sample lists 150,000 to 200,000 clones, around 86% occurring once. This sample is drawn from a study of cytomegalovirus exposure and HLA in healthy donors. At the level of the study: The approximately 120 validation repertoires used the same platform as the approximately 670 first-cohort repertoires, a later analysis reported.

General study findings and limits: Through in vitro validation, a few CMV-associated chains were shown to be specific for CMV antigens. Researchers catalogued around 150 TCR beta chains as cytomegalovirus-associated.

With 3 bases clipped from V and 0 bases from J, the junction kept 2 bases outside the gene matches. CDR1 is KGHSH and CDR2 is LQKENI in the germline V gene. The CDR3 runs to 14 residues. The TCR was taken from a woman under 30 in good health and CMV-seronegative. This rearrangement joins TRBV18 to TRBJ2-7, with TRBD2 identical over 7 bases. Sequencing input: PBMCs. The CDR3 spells CASSPGTNSYEQYF. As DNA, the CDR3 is TGTGCCAGCTCACCCGGGACTAACTCCTACGAGCAGTACTTC.